Following are 22 T cell receptor beta chains from one sample sequenced in a study of shared clonotypes between healthy human individuals. The assay was immunoSEQ multiplex PCR, and TCRdb's table has in-frame clones only and misses some. In the table there are some 360,000 clones, over 70% of which are singletons. The sequencing sample was made of memory CD4+ T cells sorted from blood. Sample subset: CD45RA-negative fraction. All receptors derive from a man younger than 40 in good health.

The chain links TRBV11-2 to TRBJ2-1; possible D gene TRBD2, 6 bases. Germline V gene lookup returns CDR1 SGHAT and CDR2 FQNNGV. This CDR3 has 15 residues. With 4 bases removed from V and 7 bases from J, the gap between germline ends came to 17 bases. This CDR3 reads CASSSLGGLLNEQFF. CDR3 in DNA: TGTGCCAGCAGCTCCTTAGGAGGGCTATTGAATGAGCAGTTCTTC.

In nucleotides, the CDR3 is TGTGCCAGCAGCGCTAGTGGGTTTCGCACTGAAGCTTTCTTT. It codes for CASSASGFRTEAFF. The V and J genes are TRBV7-9 and TRBJ1-1; D is ambiguous. Looked up from germline, CDR1 is SEHNR and CDR2 is FQNEAQ (reference sequence). The V gene lost 5 bases and the J gene lost 4 bases, with 14 bases spanning the gap. CDR3 length: 14 amino acids.

This chain connects TRBV7-2 to TRBJ1-4; D call uncertain. The CDR3 sequence is 16 residues long. CDR1 and CDR2 (germline): SGHTA, FQGNSA. V was pared by 2 bases and J by 2 bases, with 12 bases between. For the CDR3, the DNA is TGTGCCAGCAGCTTAAAGTGGATAGAGACTAATGAAAAACTGTTTTTT. This codes for CASSLKWIETNEKLFF.

This clone was found a few times. This chain uses TRBV18 with TRBJ2-1; the D gene could be TRBD1 or TRBD2 (5 bases each). The CDR3 consists of 15 residues. V was cut by 2 bases and J by 1 base, with 9 bases left in between. CDR1 and CDR2 from the germline V gene are KGHSH and LQKENI. CDR3 sequence: CASSPVGDSYNEQFF. The CDR3 bases are TGTGCCAGCTCACCAGTGGGGGATTCCTACAATGAGCAGTTCTTC.

The CDR3 bases are TGTGCCTGGTTTGTTACTTTCGGGACAATAAACACTGAAGCTTTCTTT. Protein sequence: CAWFVTFGTINTEAFF. This chain connects TRBV30 to TRBJ1-1; D is perhaps TRBD1 (6 bases). Trimming removed 5 bases from V and 2 bases from J, with 21 bases in between. The CDR3 consists of 16 residues. The germline CDR1 and CDR2 sequences are GTSNPN and SVGIG (reference sequence).

The rearrangement joins TRBV2 to TRBJ2-7; the D call may be TRBD1 or TRBD2 (5 bases each). The CDR3 extends over 14 amino acids. Trimming removed 4 bases from V and 3 bases from J, with 13 bases in between. Germline CDR1 reads SNHLY; CDR2 reads FYNNEI. The CDR3 region is CASSAAGRGYEQYF. The DNA for the CDR3 is TGTGCCAGCAGTGCGGCAGGGAGAGGCTACGAGCAGTACTTC.

The genes are TRBV19 and TRBJ1-3; 9 bases line up with TRBD1. CDR3 length equals 16 residues. Germline V gene data show CDR1 as LNHDA and CDR2 as SQIVND (reference sequence). After removal of 3 bases from V and 0 bases from J, the junction contained 3 bases not matched to a gene. CDR3 coding DNA: TGTGCCAGTAGTATTTCGACAGGGGGCTCTGGAAACACCATATATTTT. Its translation: CASSISTGGSGNTIYF. Supplemented by reference TRBV19 and TRBJ1-3, the full variable domain reads DGGITQSPKYLFRKEGQNVTLSCEQNLNHDAMYWYRQDPGQGLRLIYYSQIVNDFQKGDIAEGYSVSREKKESFPLTVTSAQKNPTAFYLCASSISTGGSGNTIYFGEGSWLTVV.

The chain uses TRBV19 and TRBJ1-1, with D unclear. This CDR3 contains 18 residues. Trimming removed 3 bases at V and 0 bases at J, with 20 bases between. The germline gives CDR1 LNHDA, CDR2 SQIVND (reference sequence). CDR3 nucleotides: TGTGCCAGTAGTATTGGCGGGTATGGGTACCTTATGAACACTGAAGCTTTCTTT. It encodes CASSIGGYGYLMNTEAFF.

The rearrangement uses TRBV7-6 and TRBJ2-3; 15 positions agree with TRBD2. The CDR3 runs to 22 residues. After removal of 1 base from V and 4 bases from J, the junction contained 18 bases not matched to a gene. Germline CDR1 reads SGHVS; CDR2 reads FNYEAQ. The CDR3 loop is CASSLGFRSAGLAGGSADTQYF. The CDR3 nucleotides read TGTGCCAGCAGCTTAGGATTTAGGTCTGCGGGACTAGCGGGAGGAAGCGCAGATACGCAGTATTTT.

This chain links TRBV19 with TRBJ2-1; 9 nucleotides line up with TRBD1. Germline V gene data show CDR1 as LNHDA and CDR2 as SQIVND (reference sequence). The CDR3 loop spans 15 amino acids. CDR3 sequence (DNA): TGTGCTTCAAATCTGGCCGGACAGGGGTCCAATGAGCAGTTCTTC. The encoded protein is CASNLAGQGSNEQFF.

This clone was counted once. This chain connects TRBV28 to TRBJ2-7; 8 bases match TRBD1. Germline lookup yields CDR1 MDHEN and CDR2 SYDVKM. V was clipped by 5 bases and J by 4 bases; unmatched bases: 10. CDR3 length: 15 amino acids. CDR3 bases: TGTGCCAGCAGTCCCCCAGGGACAGGCCATTACGAGCAGTACTTC. This codes for CASSPPGTGHYEQYF.

The V gene is TRBV5-1, the J gene TRBJ2-1, with TRBD2 matching 14 bases. Germline lookup yields CDR1 SGHRS and CDR2 YFSETQ. The CDR3 sequence is 18 residues long. V lost 0 bases and J lost 7; bases outside the gene matches: 9. CDR3: CASSLGLLGTSGSNEQFF. CDR3 bases: TGCGCCAGCAGCTTGGGACTATTGGGGACTAGCGGGAGTAATGAGCAGTTCTTC.

This chain connects TRBV6-1 to TRBJ1-5; weak D call: TRBD1 (5 bases). CDR1 and CDR2 from the germline V gene are MNHNS and SASEGT. Trimming shortened V by 5 bases and J by 3 bases, and 14 bases separated the two germline ends. CDR3 length equals 15 residues. Written as DNA, the CDR3 is TGTGCCAGCAGTCGGGACCCACGTGCCAATCAGCCCCAGCATTTT. It encodes CASSRDPRANQPQHF.

The V gene is TRBV19, the J gene TRBJ1-2; tentatively, D is TRBD1 (6 bases). The V end was cut by 4 bases, the J end by 4 bases, with 13 bases between. CDR1 and CDR2 from the germline V gene are LNHDA and SQIVND (reference sequence). CDR3 length: 14 amino acids. CDR3 region: CASSTTGHSYGYTF. The CDR3, as DNA: TGTGCCAGTAGTACCACAGGGCACAGCTATGGCTACACCTTC.

This chain connects TRBV10-3 to TRBJ2-1, with 9 nucleotides matching TRBD2. This CDR3 has 16 amino acids. With 3 bases clipped from V and 4 bases from J, the junction kept 7 bases outside the gene matches. From germline, CDR1 is ENHRY and CDR2 SYGVKD. CDR3 amino acids: CAISEGAGGGYNEQFF. The CDR3 nucleotides are TGTGCCATCAGTGAAGGCGCGGGAGGGGGGTACAATGAGCAGTTCTTC.

The chain has TRBV10-3 and TRBJ2-7; TRBD1 matches at 7 bases. The J segment lost 2 bases and the V segment lost 7 bases, leaving 5 bases of the junction unmatched. CDR1 and CDR2 (germline): ENHRY, SYGVKD. The CDR3 loop spans 13 amino acids. CDR3 sequence (DNA): TGTGCCATCAAGTCCCAGGGGGCCTACGAGCAGTACTTC. This sequence encodes CAIKSQGAYEQYF.

The chain couples TRBV2 to TRBJ2-3; D is ambiguous. Trimming took 4 bases from V and 6 from J, leaving 8 bases between them. The germline gives CDR1 SNHLY, CDR2 FYNNEI. The CDR3 has 12 amino acids. The chain's CDR3 is CASSASRDTQYF. In DNA, the CDR3 is TGTGCCAGCAGTGCGTCCCGGGATACGCAGTATTTT.

The J gene is TRBJ2-5, the V gene TRBV5-1, with a tentative D call TRBD2 (6 bases). The CDR3 contains 16 residues. Germline assignment: CDR1 SGHRS and CDR2 YFSETQ. The V end lost 0 bases, the J end lost 6 bases, and 18 bases lay between the germline ends. This chain's CDR3 is CASSLARGTGGKTQYF. CDR3 DNA sequence: TGCGCCAGCAGCTTGGCCCGAGGGACCGGGGGTAAGACCCAGTACTTC.

The V call is TRBV27, the J call TRBJ1-4, with TRBD1 identical over 8 bases. Germline values: CDR1 MNHEY, CDR2 SMNVEV (reference sequence). The length of the CDR3 is 14 residues. J was trimmed by 6 bases and V by 3 bases; bases with no gene match: 3. The CDR3 bases are TGTGCCAGCAGTTTCAGGGGGCCCGATGAAAAACTGTTTTTT. It yields the protein CASSFRGPDEKLFF.

This rearrangement joins TRBV18 to TRBJ1-5; D not resolved. Between the trimmed V and J ends, which lost 3 bases and 5 bases, there was a span of 11 bases. The V gene's germline CDR1 is KGHSH and CDR2 LQKENI. This CDR3 spans 14 amino acids. CDR3 amino acids: CASSPYRGDQPQHF. The CDR3, as DNA: TGTGCCAGCTCACCTTACCGGGGAGATCAGCCCCAGCATTTT.

The chain recombines TRBV5-1 with TRBJ2-3; D gene uncertain. Trimming stripped 0 bases from V and 1 base from J, with 6 bases between. The germline V gene encodes CDR1 SGHRS and CDR2 YFSETQ. The CDR3 has 14 amino acids. The CDR3 DNA is TGCGCCAGCAGCTTGGACGCGGGCACAGATACGCAGTATTTT. Protein product: CASSLDAGTDTQYF.

This clone appeared a single time. This sequence joins TRBV27 and TRBJ2-2, with D possibly TRBD2 on 5 matching bases. The V end was cut by 8 bases, the J end by 7 bases, with 8 bases between. Germline V lookup: CDR1 MNHEY, CDR2 SMNVEV (reference sequence). The CDR3 is 11 amino acids. The CDR3, as DNA: TGTGCCAGCGGCCGGGGCGGGGAGCTGTTTTTT. Protein: CASGRGGELFF.